This T cell receptor beta chain was recovered during a study of blood T cell repertoires in COVID-19. Measured with immunoSEQ multiplex PCR; TCRdb has only the in-frame clones, and not every one. The sample records over 300,000 clones, about nine tenths being singletons. This clone was picked up a small number of times. Germline-derived CDR1 and CDR2 are SGHTA and FQGTGA. The CDR3 is made up of 13 amino acids. Trimming took 5 bases from V and 0 from J, leaving 7 bases between them. The sequence derives from a woman between 18 and 29 years old who had recovered from COVID-19. Sequencing was carried out using PBMCs or T cells enriched from blood (not recorded which). This chain connects TRBV7-3 to TRBJ1-1, with unresolved D. The CDR3 here is CASSLAMNTEAFF. CDR3 in DNA: TGTGCCAGCAGCCTAGCTATGAACACTGAAGCTTTCTTT. Full variable domain (missing parts from reference TRBV7-3 and TRBJ1-1): GAGVSQTPSNKVTEKGKYVELRCDPISGHTALYWYRQSLGQGPEFLIYFQGTGAADDSGLPNDRFFAVRPEGSVSTLKIQRTERGDSAVYLCASSLAMNTEAFFGQGTRLTVV.